These T cell receptor beta chains were read from a single sample in a study of blood T cell repertoires in COVID-19. Produced via immunoSEQ multiplex PCR; TCRdb's table is partial and in-frame only. The repertoire consists of 170,000 or so clones, with around three quarters occurring once and the leading ten covering 6.5% to 7%. The sequencing sample was made of peripheral blood. The receptor source for this set is a man between 65 and 85 years old with active or convalescent COVID-19. Each CDR3 is given with its conserved first and last residue. The order of the fields is clone size, J gene, V gene, D gene, CDR3 protein, CDR3 DNA. D genes are given only for firm matches. Not all rows give a size; the values are once, few, many and, for expanded clones, a class.

- TRBJ2-5 TRBV7-8 - CASSFGQGLPETQYF TGTGCCAGCAGCTTTGGCCAGGGACTCCCAGAGACCCAGTACTTC
- TRBJ1-4 TRBV15 TRBD1 CATSKRTGTGEKLFF TGTGCCACCAGCAAAAGGACAGGCACGGGTGAAAAACTGTTTTTT
- TRBJ1-5 TRBV15 - CATSRDKGQGRDQPQHF TGTGCCACCAGCAGAGATAAGGGGCAGGGGAGAGATCAGCCCCAGCATTTT
- TRBJ2-3 TRBV2 TRBD2 CASSRGLAGSADTQYF TGTGCCAGCAGCCGAGGACTAGCGGGAAGCGCAGATACGCAGTATTTT
once TRBJ1-6 TRBV2 - CASSVTDTANSPLHF TGTGCCAGCAGTGTGACGGACACAGCTAATTCACCCCTCCACTTT
- TRBJ1-2 TRBV7-2 - CASSLIGLEDGYTF TGTGCCAGCAGCTTAATCGGACTAGAAGATGGCTACACCTTC
- TRBJ2-2 TRBV5-1 TRBD2 CASSHSGRDTGELFF TGCGCCAGCAGCCATAGCGGGAGGGACACCGGGGAGCTGTTTTTT
- TRBJ2-6 TRBV5-5 TRBD2 CASSREGTGANVLTF TGTGCCAGCAGTCGGGAGGGGACTGGGGCCAACGTCCTGACTTTC
- TRBJ2-3 TRBV12-3/TRBV12-4 - CAGGASLTDTQYF TGTGCCGGAGGGGCTAGCCTGACAGATACGCAGTATTTT
- TRBJ1-2 TRBV29-1 - CSVEAVASGRPGVYGYTF TGCAGCGTTGAAGCGGTTGCCTCCGGACGTCCCGGGGTATATGGCTACACCTTC
many TRBJ2-7 TRBV7-3 - CASSPQGAGAHEQYF TGTGCCAGCAGCCCCCAGGGGGCGGGAGCCCACGAGCAGTACTTC
few TRBJ1-3 TRBV5-1 TRBD1 CASSLGPTGTGGNTIYF TGCGCCAGCAGCTTGGGCCCGACAGGGACTGGAGGAAACACCATATATTTT
- TRBJ2-2 TRBV10-3 TRBD1 CAISVGTGVSGELFF TGTGCCATCAGTGTAGGGACAGGGGTCTCCGGGGAGCTGTTTTTT
- TRBJ2-7 TRBV12-3/TRBV12-4 - CASSLYSEQYF TGTGCCAGCAGCCTATATTCGGAGCAGTACTTC
- TRBJ2-1 TRBV5-6 - CASSLLGGTNAYNEQFF TGTGCCAGCAGCTTGTTGGGGGGGACAAACGCTTACAATGAGCAGTTCTTC
- TRBJ2-2 TRBV7-3 TRBD2 CASSPALGTSGSGGELFF TGTGCCAGCAGCCCAGCTTTAGGGACTAGCGGGAGCGGCGGGGAGCTGTTTTTT
- TRBJ2-7 TRBV12-5 - CASAGTGNYEQYF TGTGCTAGTGCTGGAACAGGGAACTACGAGCAGTACTTC
- TRBJ1-5 TRBV6-5 - CASKDRENQPQHF TGTGCCAGCAAAGACCGGGAAAATCAGCCCCAGCATTTT
- TRBJ2-7 TRBV11-2 - CASSLDLDSFNEQYF TGTGCCAGCAGCTTAGATCTCGATAGCTTCAACGAGCAGTACTTC
many TRBJ1-1 TRBV3-1/TRBV3-2 - CASSQRGDTEAFF TGTGCCAGCAGCCAAAGAGGAGATACTGAAGCTTTCTTT
- TRBJ2-1 TRBV5-1 TRBD2 CASSFSSQGLGNEQFF TGCGCCAGCAGCTTCTCTTCCCAAGGACTAGGTAATGAGCAGTTCTTC